These 6 T cell receptor beta chains were all obtained from the same sample, sequenced in a study of cytotoxic CD8 clonotypes in ibrutinib-treated CLL. Assay used: immunoSEQ multiplex PCR; TCRdb lists only in-frame clones, some missing. The sample contains around 33,000 clones, approximately 70% of which appear only once. The sample in question was PBMCs, obtained before ibrutinib treatment. These receptors originate from a human donor with chronic lymphocytic leukemia.

The V call is TRBV30, the J call TRBJ2-3, with 9 bases that match TRBD2. This CDR3 region has 13 residues. The J segment lost 7 bases and the V segment lost 5 bases, leaving 7 bases of the junction unmatched. Germline-derived CDR1 and CDR2 are GTSNPN and SVGIG (reference sequence). CDR3 sequence reads: CAWDPGLANTQYF. The DNA for the CDR3 is TGTGCCTGGGACCCGGGACTAGCAAATACGCAGTATTTT.

In its sample, this clone was seen once. V usage is TRBV28 and J usage is TRBJ2-1; TRBD2 agrees at 7 bases. Trimming removed 4 bases from V and 0 bases from J; junction bases left unmatched: 0. There are 14 residues in the CDR3. Germline V gene data show CDR1 as MDHEN and CDR2 as SYDVKM. CDR3 sequence: CASSSSGSYNEQFF. The CDR3 region has the DNA TGTGCCAGCAGTTCTAGCGGCTCCTACAATGAGCAGTTCTTC.

V usage is TRBV6-1 and J usage is TRBJ2-7, with a weak D call TRBD1 (6 bases). The CDR3 has 15 residues. Per germline, CDR1 MNHNS and CDR2 SASEGT. Trimming took 6 bases from V and 0 from J, leaving 15 bases between them. The CDR3 loop is CASRRRTEISYEQYF. In nucleotides, the CDR3 is TGTGCCAGCAGAAGACGGACAGAGATCTCCTACGAGCAGTACTTC.

The CDR3: CASSYRGFLGRGNYEQFF. The DNA of the CDR3 is TGTGCCAGCAGCTATCGTGGTTTTCTAGGTCGGGGGAACTATGAGCAGTTCTTC. The chain is built from TRBV7-9 and TRBJ2-1; a weak D match, TRBD2 (6 bases). Germline V gene sequence: CDR1 SEHNR, CDR2 FQNEAQ (reference sequence). This CDR3 spans 18 amino acids. V shed 4 bases and J shed 8 bases, with 27 bases lying between them.

The chain uses TRBV4-1 and TRBJ2-1; 8 bases align to TRBD2. Germline values: CDR1 MGHRA, CDR2 YSYEKL. V shed 0 bases, J shed 2 bases, and the junction held 0 bases outside the gene matches. This CDR3 comprises 15 residues. CDR3 amino acids: CASSQELAAYNEQFF. For the CDR3, the DNA is TGCGCCAGCAGCCAAGAACTAGCGGCCTACAATGAGCAGTTCTTC.

The chain recombines TRBV4-3 with TRBJ1-5; D not certain. With 1 base removed from V and 6 bases from J, the gap between germline ends came to 19 bases. The CDR3 contains 17 residues. Germline V gene data show CDR1 as LGHNA and CDR2 as YSLEER. DNA for the CDR3: TGCGCCAGCAGCCAAGTTCGCGGTGACGCTGGAGGTCAGCCCCAGCATTTT. The encoded protein is CASSQVRGDAGGQPQHF.